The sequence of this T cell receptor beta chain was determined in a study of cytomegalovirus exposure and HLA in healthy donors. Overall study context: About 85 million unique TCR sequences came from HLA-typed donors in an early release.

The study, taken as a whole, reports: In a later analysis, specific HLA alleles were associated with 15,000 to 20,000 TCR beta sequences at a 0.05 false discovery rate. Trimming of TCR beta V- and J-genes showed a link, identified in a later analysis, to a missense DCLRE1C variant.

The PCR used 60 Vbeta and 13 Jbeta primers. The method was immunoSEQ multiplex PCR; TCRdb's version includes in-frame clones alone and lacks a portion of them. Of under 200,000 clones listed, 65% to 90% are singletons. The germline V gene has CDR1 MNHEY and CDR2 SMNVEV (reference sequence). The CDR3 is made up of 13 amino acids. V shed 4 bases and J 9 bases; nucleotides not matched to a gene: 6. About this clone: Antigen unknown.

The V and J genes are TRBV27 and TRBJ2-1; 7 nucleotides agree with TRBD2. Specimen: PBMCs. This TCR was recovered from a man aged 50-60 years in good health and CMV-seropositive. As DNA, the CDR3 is TGTGCCAGCAGTTCCGGACTAGGAAGTGAGCAGTTCTTC. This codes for CASSSGLGSEQFF.